This TCR beta chain was captured in a study of T cell repertoires in cytomegalovirus infection. Looking at the study overall: Public TCR beta signature analysis indicated the presence of both CMV infection and matching HLA type.

A word on this clonotype: The antigen remains undetermined.

One entry per CDR3 protein results from TCRdb running MiXCR on the reads. The sample lists over 150,000 distinct CDR3 sequences, about 21% occurring once. From germline, CDR1 is SGDLS and CDR2 YYNGEE. The CDR3 runs 16 residues. Trimming left V 3 bases short and J 4 bases short, with 17 bases between. Whole-study findings and limits: Predominance within the ex vivo response was attributable to HLA-C-restricted CMV-specific TCR beta clonotypes.

Sequencing was done on a sample of PBMCs. This clonotype was sampled from a human donor in good health (CMV status not recorded). Some clones in this sample may be carry-over from other donors' samples. The chain employs TRBV9 and TRBJ2-1, with D perhaps matching TRBD2 (7 bases). CDR3 in DNA: TGTGCCAGCAGCGGGTCGGCGGGGGCCTTATACAATGAGCAGTTCTTC. Residues: CASSGSAGALYNEQFF.